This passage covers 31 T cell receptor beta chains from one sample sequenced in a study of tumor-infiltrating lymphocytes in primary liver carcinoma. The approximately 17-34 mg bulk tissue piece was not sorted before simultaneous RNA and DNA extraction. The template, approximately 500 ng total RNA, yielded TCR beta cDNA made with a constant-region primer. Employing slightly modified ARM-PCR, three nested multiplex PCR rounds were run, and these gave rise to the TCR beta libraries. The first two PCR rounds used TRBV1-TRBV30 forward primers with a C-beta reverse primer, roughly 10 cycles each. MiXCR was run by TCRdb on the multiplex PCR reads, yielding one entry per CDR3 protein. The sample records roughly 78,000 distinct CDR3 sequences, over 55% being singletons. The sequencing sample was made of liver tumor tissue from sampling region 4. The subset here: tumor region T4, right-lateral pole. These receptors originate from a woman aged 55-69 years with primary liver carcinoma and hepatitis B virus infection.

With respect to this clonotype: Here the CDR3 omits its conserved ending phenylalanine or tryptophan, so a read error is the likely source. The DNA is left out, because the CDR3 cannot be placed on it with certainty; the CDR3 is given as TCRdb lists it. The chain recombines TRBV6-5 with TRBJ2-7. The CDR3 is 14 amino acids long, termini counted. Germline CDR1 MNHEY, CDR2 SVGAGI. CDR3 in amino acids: CASGRSGNLNEQYL.

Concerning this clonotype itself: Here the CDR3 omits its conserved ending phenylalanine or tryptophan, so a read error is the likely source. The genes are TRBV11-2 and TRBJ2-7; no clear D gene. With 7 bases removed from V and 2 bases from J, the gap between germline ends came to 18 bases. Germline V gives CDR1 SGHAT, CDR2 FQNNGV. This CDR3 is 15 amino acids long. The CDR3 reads CASTHIPPGTYEQYS. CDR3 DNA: TGTGCCAGCACCCACATCCCACCAGGTACCTACGAGCAGTACTCA.

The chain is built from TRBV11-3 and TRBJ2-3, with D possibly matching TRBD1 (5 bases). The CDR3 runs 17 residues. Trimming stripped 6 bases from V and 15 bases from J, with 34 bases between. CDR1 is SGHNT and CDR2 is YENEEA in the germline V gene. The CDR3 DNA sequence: TGTGCCAGCAGTTTATCGTTTCGGCCGCTACGGACAAATACGCGATATTTT. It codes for CASSLSFRPLRTNTRYF.

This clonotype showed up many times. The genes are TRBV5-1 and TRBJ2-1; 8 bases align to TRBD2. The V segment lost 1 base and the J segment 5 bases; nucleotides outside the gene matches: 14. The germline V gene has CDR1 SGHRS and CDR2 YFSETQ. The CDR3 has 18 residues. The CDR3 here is CASSLTRSGSPLDNEQFF. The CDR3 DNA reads TGCGCCAGCAGCTTGACTCGGAGCGGGAGCCCCCTAGACAATGAGCAGTTCTTC.

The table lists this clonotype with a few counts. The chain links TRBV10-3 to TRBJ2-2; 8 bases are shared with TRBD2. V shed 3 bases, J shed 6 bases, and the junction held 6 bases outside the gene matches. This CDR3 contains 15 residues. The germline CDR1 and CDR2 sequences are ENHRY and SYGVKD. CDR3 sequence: CAISDSGRAPGELFF. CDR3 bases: TGTGCCATCAGTGACTCCGGGAGGGCCCCCGGGGAGCTGTTTTTT.

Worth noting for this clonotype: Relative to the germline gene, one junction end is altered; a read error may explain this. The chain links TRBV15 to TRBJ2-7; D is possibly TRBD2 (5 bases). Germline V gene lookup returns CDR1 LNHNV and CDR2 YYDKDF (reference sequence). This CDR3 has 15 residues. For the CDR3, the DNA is TGTGTCACCAGCAGAGAGGGCGGTTCCGCCTACGAGCAGTACTTC. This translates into CVTSREGGSAYEQYF.

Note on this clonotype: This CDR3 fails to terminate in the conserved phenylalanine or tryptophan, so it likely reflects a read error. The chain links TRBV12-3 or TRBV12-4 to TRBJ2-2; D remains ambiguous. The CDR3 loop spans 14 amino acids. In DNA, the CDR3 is TGTGCCAACAGTTTAACCGCGAACACCGGGGAGCTGTTTTTG. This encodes CANSLTANTGELFL.

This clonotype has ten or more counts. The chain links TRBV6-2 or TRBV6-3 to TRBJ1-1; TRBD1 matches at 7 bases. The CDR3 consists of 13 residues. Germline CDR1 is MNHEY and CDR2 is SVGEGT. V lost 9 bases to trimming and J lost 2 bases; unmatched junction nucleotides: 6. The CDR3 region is CARNRGENTEAFF. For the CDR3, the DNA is TGTGCCAGAAACAGGGGTGAAAACACTGAAGCTTTCTTT.

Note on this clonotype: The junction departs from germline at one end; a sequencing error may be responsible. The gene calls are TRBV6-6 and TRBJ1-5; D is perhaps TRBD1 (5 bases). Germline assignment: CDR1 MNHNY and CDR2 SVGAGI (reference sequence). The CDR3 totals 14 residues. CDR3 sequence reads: CANSYQGAGQPQHF. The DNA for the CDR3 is TGTGCCAACAGTTACCAGGGAGCGGGCCAGCCCCAGCATTTT.

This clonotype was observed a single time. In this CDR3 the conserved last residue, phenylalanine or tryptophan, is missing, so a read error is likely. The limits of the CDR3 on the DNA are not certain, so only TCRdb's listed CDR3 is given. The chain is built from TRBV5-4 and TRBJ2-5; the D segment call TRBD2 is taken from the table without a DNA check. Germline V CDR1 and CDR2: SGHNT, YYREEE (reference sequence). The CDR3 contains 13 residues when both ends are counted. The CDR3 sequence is CASSGRPQETRYS.

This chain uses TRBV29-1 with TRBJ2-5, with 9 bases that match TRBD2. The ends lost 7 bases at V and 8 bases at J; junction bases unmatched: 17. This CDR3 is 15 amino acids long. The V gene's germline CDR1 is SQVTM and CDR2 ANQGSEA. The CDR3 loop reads CSAGSGGRCIETQYF. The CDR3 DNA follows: TGCAGCGCGGGTAGCGGGGGAAGGTGTATAGAAACCCAGTACTTC.

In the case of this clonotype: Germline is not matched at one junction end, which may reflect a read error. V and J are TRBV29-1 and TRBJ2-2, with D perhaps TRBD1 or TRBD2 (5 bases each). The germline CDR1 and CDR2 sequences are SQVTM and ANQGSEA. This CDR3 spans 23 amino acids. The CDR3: CSVEPGGRVGLTPQNANTGELFF. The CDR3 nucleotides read TGCAGCGTTGAACCCGGAGGCAGGGTAGGACTCACTCCTCAAAACGCGAACACCGGGGAGTTGTTTTTT.

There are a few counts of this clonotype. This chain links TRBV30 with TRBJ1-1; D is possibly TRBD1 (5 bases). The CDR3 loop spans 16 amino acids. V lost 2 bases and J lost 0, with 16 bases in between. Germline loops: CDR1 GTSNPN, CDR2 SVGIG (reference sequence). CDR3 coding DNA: TGTGCCTGGAGTACGAGTGGGGCAGGTATGAACACTGAAGCTTTCTTT. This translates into CAWSTSGAGMNTEAFF. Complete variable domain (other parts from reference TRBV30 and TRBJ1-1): SQTIHQWPATLVQPVGSPLSLECTVEGTSNPNLYWYRQAAGRGLQLLFYSVGIGQISSEVPQNLSASRPQDRQFILSSKKLLLSDSGFYLCAWSTSGAGMNTEAFFGQGTRLTVV.

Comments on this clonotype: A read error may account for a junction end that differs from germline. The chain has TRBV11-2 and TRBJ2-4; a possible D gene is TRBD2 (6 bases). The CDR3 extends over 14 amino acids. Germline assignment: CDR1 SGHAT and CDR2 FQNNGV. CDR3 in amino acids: CARSLAGPRSIQYF. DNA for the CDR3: TGTGCCAGGAGCTTGGCGGGACCGAGAAGCATTCAGTACTTC.

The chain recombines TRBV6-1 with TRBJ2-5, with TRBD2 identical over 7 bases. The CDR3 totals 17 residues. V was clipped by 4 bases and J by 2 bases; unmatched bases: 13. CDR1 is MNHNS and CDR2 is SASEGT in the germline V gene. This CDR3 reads CASSGGRTSAAQETQYF. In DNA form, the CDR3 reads TGTGCCAGCAGTGGAGGTAGAACTAGCGCCGCACAAGAGACCCAGTACTTC.

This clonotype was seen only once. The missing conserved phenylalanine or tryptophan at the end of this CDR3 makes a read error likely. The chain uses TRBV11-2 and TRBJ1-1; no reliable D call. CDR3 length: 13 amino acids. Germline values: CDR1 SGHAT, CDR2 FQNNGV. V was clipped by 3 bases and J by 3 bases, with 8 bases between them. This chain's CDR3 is CASSFTGDTEAFL. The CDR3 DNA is TGTGCCAGCAGCTTCACTGGGGACACTGAAGCTTTCTTA.

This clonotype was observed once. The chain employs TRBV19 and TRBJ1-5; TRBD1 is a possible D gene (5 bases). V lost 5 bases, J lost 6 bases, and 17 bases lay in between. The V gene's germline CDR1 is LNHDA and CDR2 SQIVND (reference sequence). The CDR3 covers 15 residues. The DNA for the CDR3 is TGTGCCAGTAGTGTGACTGGGGACGGTTTTCAGCCCCAGCATTTT. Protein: CASSVTGDGFQPQHF.

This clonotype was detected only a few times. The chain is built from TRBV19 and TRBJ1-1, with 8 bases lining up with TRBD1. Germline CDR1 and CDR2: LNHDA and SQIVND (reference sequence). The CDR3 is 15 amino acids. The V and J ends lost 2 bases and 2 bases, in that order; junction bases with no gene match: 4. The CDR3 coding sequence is TGTGCCAGTAGTATACCAGGGGGCACAAACACTGAAGCTTTCTTT. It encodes CASSIPGGTNTEAFF. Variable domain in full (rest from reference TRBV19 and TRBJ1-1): DGGITQSPKYLFRKEGQNVTLSCEQNLNHDAMYWYRQDPGQGLRLIYYSQIVNDFQKGDIAEGYSVSREKKESFPLTVTSAQKNPTAFYLCASSIPGGTNTEAFFGQGTRLTVV.

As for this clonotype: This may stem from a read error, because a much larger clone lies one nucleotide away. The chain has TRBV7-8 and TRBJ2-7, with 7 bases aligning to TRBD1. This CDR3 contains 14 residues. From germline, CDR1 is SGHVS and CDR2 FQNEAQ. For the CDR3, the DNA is TGTGCCAACAGCTTAGGGGGCCGTACCTACGAGCAGTACTTC. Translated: CANSLGGRTYEQYF.

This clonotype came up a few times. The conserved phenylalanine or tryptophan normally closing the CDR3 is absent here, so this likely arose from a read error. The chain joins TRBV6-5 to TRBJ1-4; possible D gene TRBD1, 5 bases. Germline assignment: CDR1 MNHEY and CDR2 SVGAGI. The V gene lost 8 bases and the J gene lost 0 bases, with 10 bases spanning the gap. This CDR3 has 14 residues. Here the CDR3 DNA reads TGTGCCAGCGGACCGACAGCAACTAATGAAAAACTGTTTTCT. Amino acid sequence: CASGPTATNEKLFS.

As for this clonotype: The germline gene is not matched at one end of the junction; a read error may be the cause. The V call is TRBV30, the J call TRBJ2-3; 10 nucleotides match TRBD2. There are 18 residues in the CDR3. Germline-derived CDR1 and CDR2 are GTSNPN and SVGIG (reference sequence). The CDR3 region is CAWGREREGFVKTDTHYF. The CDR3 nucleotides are TGTGCCTGGGGGAGAGAGCGGGAGGGCTTCGTCAAAACAGATACGCATTATTTT. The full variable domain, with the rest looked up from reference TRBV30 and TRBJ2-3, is SQTIHQWPATLVQPVGSPLSLECTVEGTSNPNLYWYRQAAGRGLQLLFYSVGIGQISSEVPQNLSASRPQDRQFILSSKKLLLSDSGFYLCAWGREREGFVKTDTHYFGPGTRLTVL.

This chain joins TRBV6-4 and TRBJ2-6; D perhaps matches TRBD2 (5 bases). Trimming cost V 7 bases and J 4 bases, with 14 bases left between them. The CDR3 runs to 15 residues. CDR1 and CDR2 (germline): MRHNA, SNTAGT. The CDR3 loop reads CASNEGSSGANVLTF. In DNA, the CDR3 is TGTGCCAGCAATGAAGGGAGCTCCGGGGCCAACGTCCTGACTTTC.

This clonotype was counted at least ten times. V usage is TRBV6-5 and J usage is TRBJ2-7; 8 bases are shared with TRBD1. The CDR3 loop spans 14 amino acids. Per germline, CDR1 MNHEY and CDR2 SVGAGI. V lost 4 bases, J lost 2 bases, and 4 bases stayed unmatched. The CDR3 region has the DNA TGTGCCAGCAGTTCGGGACAGGCAACCTACGAGCAGTACTTC. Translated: CASSSGQATYEQYF.

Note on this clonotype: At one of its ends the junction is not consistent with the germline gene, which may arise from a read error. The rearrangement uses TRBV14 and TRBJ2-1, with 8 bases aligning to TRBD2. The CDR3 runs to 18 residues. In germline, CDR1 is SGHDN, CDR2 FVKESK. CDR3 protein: CASSRRRTSWSAANDQFF. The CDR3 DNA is TGTGCCAGCAGCCGAAGAAGGACTAGCTGGAGCGCCGCCAATGATCAGTTCTTC.

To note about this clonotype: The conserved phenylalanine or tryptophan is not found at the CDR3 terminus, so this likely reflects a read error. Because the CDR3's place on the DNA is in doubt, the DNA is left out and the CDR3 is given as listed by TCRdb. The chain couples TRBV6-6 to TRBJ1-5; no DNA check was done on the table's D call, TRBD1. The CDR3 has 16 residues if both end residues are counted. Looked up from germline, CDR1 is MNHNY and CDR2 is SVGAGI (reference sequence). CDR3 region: CASRGTKQGLNQPRHS.

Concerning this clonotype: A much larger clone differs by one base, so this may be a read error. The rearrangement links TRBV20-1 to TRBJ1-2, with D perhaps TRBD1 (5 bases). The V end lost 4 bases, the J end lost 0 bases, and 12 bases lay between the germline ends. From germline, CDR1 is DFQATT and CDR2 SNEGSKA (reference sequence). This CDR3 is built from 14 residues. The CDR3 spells CSANPGASNYGYTF. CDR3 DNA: TGCAGTGCTAACCCCGGGGCTTCTAACTATGGCTACACCTTC.

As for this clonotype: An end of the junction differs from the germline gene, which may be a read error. The chain's CDR3 is CAGGNGLHTGKLFF. The CDR3 nucleotides are TGTGCCGGCGGCAACGGACTTCACACCGGGAAGCTGTTTTTT. The chain joins TRBV11-3 to TRBJ2-2, with a possible D match to TRBD2 (5 bases). Germline loops: CDR1 SGHNT, CDR2 YENEEA. This CDR3 has 14 amino acids.

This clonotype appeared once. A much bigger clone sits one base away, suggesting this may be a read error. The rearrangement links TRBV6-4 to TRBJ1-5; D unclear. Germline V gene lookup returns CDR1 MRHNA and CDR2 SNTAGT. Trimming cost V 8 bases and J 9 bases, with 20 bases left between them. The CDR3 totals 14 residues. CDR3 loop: CASEPGITWRPQHF. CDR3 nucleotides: TGTGCCAGCGAGCCGGGGATAACTTGGCGGCCCCAGCATTTT.

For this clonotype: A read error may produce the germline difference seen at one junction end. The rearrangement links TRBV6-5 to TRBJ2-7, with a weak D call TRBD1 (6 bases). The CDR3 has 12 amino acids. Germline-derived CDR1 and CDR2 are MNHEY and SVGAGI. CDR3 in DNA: TGTGTCAGCACTTCCAGGGGTTACGAGCGGTACTTC. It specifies CVSTSRGYERYF.

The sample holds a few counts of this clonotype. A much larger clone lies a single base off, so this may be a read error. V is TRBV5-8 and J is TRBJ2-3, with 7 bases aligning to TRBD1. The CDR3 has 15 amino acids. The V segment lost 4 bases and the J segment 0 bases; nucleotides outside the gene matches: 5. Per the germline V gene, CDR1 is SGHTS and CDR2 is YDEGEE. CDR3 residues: CASSPEGASTDTQYF. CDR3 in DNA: TGTGCCAGCAGCCCCGAGGGGGCTAGCACAGATACGCAGTATTTT.

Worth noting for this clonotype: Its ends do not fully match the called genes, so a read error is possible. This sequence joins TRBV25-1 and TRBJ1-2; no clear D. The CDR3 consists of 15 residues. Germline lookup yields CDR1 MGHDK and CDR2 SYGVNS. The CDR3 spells CASRPSTGPNYGYSF. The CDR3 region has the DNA TGTGCCAGCAGGCCCTCGACGGGCCCTAACTATGGCTACAGCTTC.